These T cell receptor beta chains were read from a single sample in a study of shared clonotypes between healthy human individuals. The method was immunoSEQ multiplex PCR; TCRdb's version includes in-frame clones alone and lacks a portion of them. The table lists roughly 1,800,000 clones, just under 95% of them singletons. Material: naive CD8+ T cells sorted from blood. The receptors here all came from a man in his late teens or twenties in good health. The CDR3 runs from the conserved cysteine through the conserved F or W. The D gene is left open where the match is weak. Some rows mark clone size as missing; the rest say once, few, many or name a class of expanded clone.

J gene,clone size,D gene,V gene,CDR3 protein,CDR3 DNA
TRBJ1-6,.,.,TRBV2,CASSEGREAYNSPLHF,TGTGCCAGCAGTGAAGGGAGAGAGGCCTATAATTCACCCCTCCACTTT
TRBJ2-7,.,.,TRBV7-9,CASSRHSYEQYF,TGTGCCAGCAGCCGACATTCCTACGAGCAGTACTTC
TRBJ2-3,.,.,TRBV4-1,CASSQEGQPSTDTQYF,TGCGCCAGCAGCCAAGAGGGGCAGCCTAGCACAGATACGCAGTATTTT
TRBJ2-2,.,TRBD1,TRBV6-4,CASSYDRGKGGELFF,TGTGCCAGCAGTTACGACAGGGGGAAGGGCGGGGAGCTGTTTTTT
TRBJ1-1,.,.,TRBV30,CAWSVGTSFEAFF,TGTGCCTGGAGTGTTGGGACATCCTTTGAAGCTTTCTTT
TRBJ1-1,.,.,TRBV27,CASSLSFGGENTEAFF,TGTGCCAGCAGTTTATCCTTCGGGGGCGAGAACACTGAAGCTTTCTTT
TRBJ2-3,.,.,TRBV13,CASIESGASTDTQYF,TGTGCCAGCATCGAATCGGGGGCTAGCACAGATACGCAGTATTTT
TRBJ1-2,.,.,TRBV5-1,CASSLDLGSYGYTF,TGCGCCAGCAGCTTGGATCTAGGGTCATATGGCTACACCTTC
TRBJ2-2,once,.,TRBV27,CASTDITGELFF,TGTGCCAGCACGGATATCACCGGGGAGCTGTTTTTT
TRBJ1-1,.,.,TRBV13,CASSLGALNTEAFF,TGTGCCAGCAGCTTAGGGGCTCTGAACACTGAAGCTTTCTTT
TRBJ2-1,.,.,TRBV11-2,CASSLEDGTQGVF,TGTGCCAGCAGCTTAGAGGACGGTACTCAAGGGGTCTTC
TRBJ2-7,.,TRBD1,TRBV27,CASSHRQGGYEQYF,TGTGCCAGCAGTCACCGACAGGGGGGGTACGAGCAGTACTTC
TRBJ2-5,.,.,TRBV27,CASAGARGETQYF,TGTGCCAGCGCCGGGGCGCGGGGAGAGACCCAGTACTTC
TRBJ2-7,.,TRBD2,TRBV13,CASSLGAGGVYEQYF,TGTGCCAGCAGCTTAGGAGCGGGAGGAGTATACGAGCAGTACTTC
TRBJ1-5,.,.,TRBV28,CASSFVLVSNQPQHF,TGTGCCAGCAGTTTTGTTCTGGTTAGCAATCAGCCCCAGCATTTT
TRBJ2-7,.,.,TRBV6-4,CASSTPWGDEQYF,TGTGCCAGCAGTACCCCCTGGGGCGACGAGCAGTACTTC
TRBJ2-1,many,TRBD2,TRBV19,CASSMEAGGPDEQFF,TGTGCCAGTAGTATGGAAGCGGGGGGGCCGGATGAGCAGTTCTTC
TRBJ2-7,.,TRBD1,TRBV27,CASSSGQDYEQYF,TGTGCCAGCAGTTCAGGACAGGACTACGAGCAGTACTTC
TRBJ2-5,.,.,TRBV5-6,CASSPGVEETQYF,TGTGCCAGCAGCCCGGGGGTAGAAGAGACCCAGTACTTC
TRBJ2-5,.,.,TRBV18,CASSSNHGVGETQYF,TGTGCCAGCTCATCCAACCACGGGGTAGGAGAGACCCAGTACTTC
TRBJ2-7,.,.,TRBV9,CASSPSGDLSYEQYF,TGTGCCAGCAGTCCCTCTGGAGACTTATCCTACGAGCAGTACTTC
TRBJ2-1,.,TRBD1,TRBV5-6,CASSVGTAYNEQFF,TGTGCCAGCAGCGTCGGGACAGCCTACAATGAGCAGTTCTTC
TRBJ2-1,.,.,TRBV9,CASSGGLHNEQFF,TGTGCCAGCAGCGGAGGACTGCACAATGAGCAGTTCTTC
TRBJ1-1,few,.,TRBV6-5,CASSYSEGYTEAFF,TGTGCCAGCAGTTACTCAGAGGGTTACACTGAAGCTTTCTTT
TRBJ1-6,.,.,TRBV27,CASSLSPGLGYNSPLHF,TGTGCCAGCAGTTTATCCCCAGGGCTAGGGTATAATTCACCCCTCCACTTT
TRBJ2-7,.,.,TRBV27,CASSSDFFFRYEQYF,TGTGCCAGCAGTTCGGACTTTTTTTTCCGCTACGAGCAGTACTTC
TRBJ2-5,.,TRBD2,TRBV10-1,CASSESGGQETQYF,TGCGCCAGCAGTGAATCCGGGGGGCAAGAGACCCAGTACTTC